These T cell receptor beta chains were read from a single sample in a study of Graves' ophthalmopathy and Graves' hyperthyroidism. TCRdb re-called the multiplex PCR reads with MiXCR, one entry per CDR3 protein. The table lists about 220,000 distinct CDR3 sequences, about a fifth of them singletons, with roughly 40% in the top ten. The specimen sequenced was peripheral blood. The origin of the receptors is a woman aged 45-65 years with Graves' ophthalmopathy. Both conserved end residues are part of each CDR3. The D gene is left open where the match is weak. Clone sizes are given selectively: once, few, many, or a class where the clone is expanded.

D gene	clone size	V gene	J gene	CDR3 DNA	CDR3 protein
NA	few	TRBV7-9	TRBJ2-2	TGTGCCCCCGAGGGGGTCCCCGGGGAGCTGTTTTTT	CAPEGVPGELFF
TRBD1	many	TRBV5-1	TRBJ1-1	TGCGCCAGCAGCTTGGCCAGGGGACAGGGGGCTGAAGCTTTCTTT	CASSLARGQGAEAFF
NA	NA	TRBV3-1	TRBJ2-2	TGTGCCAGCCGAAGGACAGAGCCCACCGGGGAGCTGTTTTTT	CASRRTEPTGELFF
TRBD1	NA	TRBV27	TRBJ2-5	TGTGCCAGCAGTCGGGACAGGTTGGCTCGGGAGACCCAGTACTTC	CASSRDRLARETQYF
NA	NA	TRBV20-1	TRBJ2-4	TGCAGTGCGGAATGGGGGATTCAGTACTTC	CSAEWGIQYF
TRBD2	many	TRBV15	TRBJ2-5	TGTGCCACCAGCAGAGGCGCACTAGCGGGAGGAGAGACCCAGTACTTC	CATSRGALAGGETQYF
NA	NA	TRBV4-2	TRBJ2-4	TGTGCCAGCAGCCAAGATGTGGTGGGACAAGCAATAATTTTC	CASSQDVVGQAIIF
TRBD1	many	TRBV6-1	TRBJ1-1	TGTGCCAGCAGCCCCCGGGGACAGGGGAACACTGAAGCTTTCTTT	CASSPRGQGNTEAFF
NA	many	TRBV7-8	TRBJ2-7	TGTGCCAGCAGCTCCAACTGGCCAGGTGACGAGCAGTACTTC	CASSSNWPGDEQYF
TRBD1	many	TRBV28	TRBJ2-5	TGTGCCAGCAGCTCCTCAGGACAGGGGATGGGGGAGACCCAGTACTTC	CASSSSGQGMGETQYF
NA	NA	TRBV2	TRBJ1-5	TGTGCCAGCAGTGAAAAGACGGCTTATAGCAATCAGCCCCAGCATTTT	CASSEKTAYSNQPQHF
NA	many	TRBV18	TRBJ2-6	TGTGCCAGCTCACGAGGAGGGGAGGTGAACTCTGGGGCCAACGTCCTGACTTTC	CASSRGGEVNSGANVLTF
TRBD2	many	TRBV20-1	TRBJ2-7	TGCAGTGCCTCGGGGGGGTACGAGCAGTACTTC	CSASGGYEQYF
NA	many	TRBV20-1	TRBJ1-1	TGCAGTGCTAGAAGGGGGGAACAGAAGAAGAAAACTGAAGCTTTCTTT	CSARRGEQKKKTEAFF
TRBD1	many	TRBV6-1	TRBJ2-7	TGTGCCAGCAGCCACCCCGGGACAGGGGGCGCTGAGCAGTACTTC	CASSHPGTGGAEQYF
NA	NA	TRBV7-9	TRBJ2-2	TGTGCCAGCAGCGTCAAGCTTGGCGGGGAGCTGTTTTTT	CASSVKLGGELFF
NA	many	TRBV20-1	TRBJ1-2	TGCAGTGCTAACAAGAACTATGGCTACACCTTC	CSANKNYGYTF
TRBD2	NA	TRBV12-3/TRBV12-4	TRBJ2-7	TGTGCCAGCAGTTTAACTAGCGGGGCCCTCTACGAGCAGTACTTC	CASSLTSGALYEQYF